This T cell receptor (beta chain) was observed in a study of T-cell memory formation after mild COVID-19. Across the study: Largely donor-specific sequence clusters came from two donors. Study conclusions and caveats: The main location of contracting CD4+ clones was CM and EM, and that of contracting CD8+ clones was EMRA.

From germline, CDR1 is MNHNS and CDR2 SASEGT. The germline V and J ends were trimmed by 2 bases and 1 base, with 11 bases remaining between them. The CDR3 extends over 15 amino acids. 5'RACE with constant-segment primers built TCRalpha and TCRbeta cDNA libraries with UMIs. TCRdb reprocessed the 5' RACE reads with MiXCR, giving one entry per CDR3 protein. The repertoire has some 350,000 distinct CDR3 sequences, less than 20% of them found once; the top ten carry approximately 20%. This clonotype was seen only a few times. Its matching antigen is unknown. Source material: PBMCs or a T cell subset sorted from them (not recorded which). The chain recombines TRBV6-1 with TRBJ1-1; D unclear. This TCR was recovered from a man aged 18 to 29 who had mild COVID-19 (a few samples of this study predate the infection). Cell type and time point are not known. The CDR3 DNA reads as TGTGCCAGCAGTGAATCTAAGGGAGGGAACACTGAAGCTTTCTTT. Translating gives CASSESKGGNTEAFF.